The entry below describes one T cell receptor beta chain. Original processing notes: Amplified reference gene primers provided the basis for estimating nucleated cell counts. The assay was immunoSEQ multiplex PCR, and TCRdb's table has in-frame clones only and misses some. V and J calls and clone size are copied from that table; D and trimming were computed from the DNA. The repertoire holds 200,000 or so clones, with roughly 84% as singletons. This sample was included in a study of blood T cell repertoires in COVID-19. Background on the study: The analysed material was cDNA or gDNA that came from T cells, B-cell-depleted T cells, or PBMCs.

This CDR3 contains 15 residues. CDR1 and CDR2 from the germline V gene are SEHNR and FQNEAQ (reference sequence). Unmatched junction bases numbered 7, after V lost 3 bases and J lost 7 bases. This chain links TRBV7-9 with TRBJ2-1; 9 bases match TRBD1. Sequenced: peripheral blood. The receptor was derived from a human donor in a cohort sampled during active COVID-19. The CDR3: CASSLAGTGMNEQFF. CDR3 bases: TGTGCCAGCAGCTTGGCCGGGACAGGGATGAATGAGCAGTTCTTC.